This T cell receptor (beta chain) was identified in a study of blood T cell repertoires in COVID-19. Study-level background: Samples came from the United States, Italy and Spain, spanning acute and convalescent COVID-19. Sample material is recorded as cDNA or gDNA derived from T cells, B-cell-depleted T cells, or PBMCs.

The study recruited people aged about 18 to 90 years across around 24 US areas. The study assigned cohorts using participant-reported clinical history. Profiled with immunoSEQ multiplex PCR; TCRdb holds only in-frame clones, not every one. The sample lists about 200,000 clones; around 86% were seen once. This TCR was recovered from a man aged 35 to 55 with acute COVID-19. Sequences were obtained from PBMCs or T cells enriched from blood (not recorded which).

The CDR3 DNA is TGTGCCAGCAGCCAAGAATTGGGGCCAGCGGACAGCTCCTACAATGAGCAGTTCTTC. This sequence encodes CASSQELGPADSSYNEQFF. This chain joins TRBV14 and TRBJ2-1; D may be TRBD1 (6 bases). The germline V and J ends were trimmed by 0 bases and 0 bases, with 18 bases remaining between them. The germline V gene has CDR1 SGHDN and CDR2 FVKESK. The CDR3 totals 19 residues.